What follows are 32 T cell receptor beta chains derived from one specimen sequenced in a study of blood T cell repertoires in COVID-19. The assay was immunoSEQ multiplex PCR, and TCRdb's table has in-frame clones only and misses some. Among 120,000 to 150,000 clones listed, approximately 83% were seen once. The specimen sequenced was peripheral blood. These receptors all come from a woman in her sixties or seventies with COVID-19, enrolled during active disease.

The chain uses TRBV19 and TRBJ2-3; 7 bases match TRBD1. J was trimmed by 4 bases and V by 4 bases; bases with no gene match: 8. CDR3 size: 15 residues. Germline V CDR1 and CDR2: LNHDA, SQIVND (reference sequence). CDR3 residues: CASSTPEGGSDTQYF. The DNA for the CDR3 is TGTGCCAGTAGTACTCCCGAAGGGGGCTCAGATACGCAGTATTTT. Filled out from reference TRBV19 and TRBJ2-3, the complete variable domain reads DGGITQSPKYLFRKEGQNVTLSCEQNLNHDAMYWYRQDPGQGLRLIYYSQIVNDFQKGDIAEGYSVSREKKESFPLTVTSAQKNPTAFYLCASSTPEGGSDTQYFGPGTRLTVL.

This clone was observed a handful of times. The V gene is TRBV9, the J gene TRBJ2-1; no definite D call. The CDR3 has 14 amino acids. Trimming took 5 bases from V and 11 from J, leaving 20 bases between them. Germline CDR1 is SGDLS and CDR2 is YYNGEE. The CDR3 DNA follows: TGTGCCAGCAGTCCTCGGAGTGAGGATTCCAAGCAGTTCTTC. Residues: CASSPRSEDSKQFF.

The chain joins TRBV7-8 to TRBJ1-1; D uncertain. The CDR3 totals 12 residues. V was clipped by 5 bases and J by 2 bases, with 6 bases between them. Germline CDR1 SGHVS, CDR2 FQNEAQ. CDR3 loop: CASSLINTEAFF. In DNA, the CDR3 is TGTGCCAGCAGCCTAATAAACACTGAAGCTTTCTTT.

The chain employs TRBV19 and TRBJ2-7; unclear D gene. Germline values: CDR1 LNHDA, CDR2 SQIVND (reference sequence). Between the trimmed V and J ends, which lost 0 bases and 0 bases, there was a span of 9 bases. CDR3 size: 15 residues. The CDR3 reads CASSIDVYFSYEQYF. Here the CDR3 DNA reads TGTGCCAGTAGTATAGACGTCTACTTCTCCTACGAGCAGTACTTC.

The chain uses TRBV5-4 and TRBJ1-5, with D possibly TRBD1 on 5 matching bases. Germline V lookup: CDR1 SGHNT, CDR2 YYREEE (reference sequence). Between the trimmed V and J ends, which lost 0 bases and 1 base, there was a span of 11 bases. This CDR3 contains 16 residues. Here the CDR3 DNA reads TGTGCCAGCAGCTTGGACGGCAGGGAAAGCAATCAGCCCCAGCATTTT. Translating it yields CASSLDGRESNQPQHF.

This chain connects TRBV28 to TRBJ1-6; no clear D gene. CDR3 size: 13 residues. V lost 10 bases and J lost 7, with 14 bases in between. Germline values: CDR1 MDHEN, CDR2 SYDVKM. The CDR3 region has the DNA TGTGCCACAAAGAGGCCTAACAATTCACCCCTCCACTTT. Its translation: CATKRPNNSPLHF.

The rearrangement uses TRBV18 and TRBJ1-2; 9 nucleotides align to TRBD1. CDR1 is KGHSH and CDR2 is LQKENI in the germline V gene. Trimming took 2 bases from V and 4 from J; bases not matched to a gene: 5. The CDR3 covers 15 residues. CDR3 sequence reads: CASSPWDREIYGYTF. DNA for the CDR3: TGTGCCAGCTCACCATGGGACAGGGAGATCTATGGCTACACCTTC.

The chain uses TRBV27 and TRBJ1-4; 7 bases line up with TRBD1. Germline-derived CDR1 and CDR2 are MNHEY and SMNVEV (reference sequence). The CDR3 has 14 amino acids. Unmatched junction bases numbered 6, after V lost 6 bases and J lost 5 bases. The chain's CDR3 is CASRPGQQNEKLFF. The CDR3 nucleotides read TGTGCCAGCAGACCGGGACAGCAAAATGAAAAACTGTTTTTT. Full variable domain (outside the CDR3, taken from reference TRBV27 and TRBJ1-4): EAQVTQNPRYLITVTGKKLTVTCSQNMNHEYMSWYRQDPGLGLRQIYYSMNVEVTDKGDVPEGYKVSRKEKRNFPLILESPSPNQTSLYFCASRPGQQNEKLFFGSGTQLSVL.

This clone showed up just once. The CDR3 sequence is CASSLQPLDAEAFF. In DNA, the CDR3 is TGTGCCAGCAGCTTACAACCGCTAGACGCTGAAGCTTTCTTT. The rearrangement links TRBV7-2 to TRBJ1-1; D remains ambiguous. The V gene lost 2 bases and the J gene lost 6 bases, with 13 bases spanning the gap. Germline lookup yields CDR1 SGHTA and CDR2 FQGNSA. This CDR3 spans 14 amino acids.

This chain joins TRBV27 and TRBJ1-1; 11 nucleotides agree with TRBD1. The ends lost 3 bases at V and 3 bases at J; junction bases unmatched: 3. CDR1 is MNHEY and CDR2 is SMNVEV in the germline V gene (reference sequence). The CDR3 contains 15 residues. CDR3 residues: CASSFSGQGDTEAFF. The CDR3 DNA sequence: TGTGCCAGCAGTTTCTCGGGACAGGGGGACACTGAAGCTTTCTTT.

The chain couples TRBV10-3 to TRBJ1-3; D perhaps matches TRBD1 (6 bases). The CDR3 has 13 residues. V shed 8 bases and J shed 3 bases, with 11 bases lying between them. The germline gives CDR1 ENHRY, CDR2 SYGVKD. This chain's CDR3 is CAIAQGLGNTIYF. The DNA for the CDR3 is TGTGCCATCGCGCAGGGGCTTGGAAACACCATATATTTT.

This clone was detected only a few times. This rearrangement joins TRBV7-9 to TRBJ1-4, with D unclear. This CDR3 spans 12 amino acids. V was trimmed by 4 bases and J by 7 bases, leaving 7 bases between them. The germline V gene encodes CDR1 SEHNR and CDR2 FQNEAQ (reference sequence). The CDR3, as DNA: TGTGCCAGCAGCTACGAAGCTGAAAAACTGTTTTTT. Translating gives CASSYEAEKLFF.

The CDR3 here is CASTDERNTEAFF. CDR3 nucleotides: TGCGCCAGCACCGATGAGAGAAACACTGAAGCTTTCTTT. J is TRBJ1-1 and V is TRBV10-2, with no clear D. Germline values: CDR1 WSHSY, CDR2 SAAADI. This CDR3 has 13 residues. V was clipped by 7 bases and J by 2 bases, with 11 bases between them.

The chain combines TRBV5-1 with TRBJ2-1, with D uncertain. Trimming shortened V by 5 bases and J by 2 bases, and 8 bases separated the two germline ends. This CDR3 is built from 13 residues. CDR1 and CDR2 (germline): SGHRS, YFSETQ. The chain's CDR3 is CASRTTTYNEQFF. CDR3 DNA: TGCGCCAGCAGGACAACGACCTACAATGAGCAGTTCTTC.

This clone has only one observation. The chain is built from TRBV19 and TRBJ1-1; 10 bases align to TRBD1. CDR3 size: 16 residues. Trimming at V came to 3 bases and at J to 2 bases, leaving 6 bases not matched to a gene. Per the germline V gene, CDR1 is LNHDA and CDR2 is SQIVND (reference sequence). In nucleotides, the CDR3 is TGTGCCAGTAGTATGGGGACAGGGGAGGTCAACACTGAAGCTTTCTTT. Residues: CASSMGTGEVNTEAFF.

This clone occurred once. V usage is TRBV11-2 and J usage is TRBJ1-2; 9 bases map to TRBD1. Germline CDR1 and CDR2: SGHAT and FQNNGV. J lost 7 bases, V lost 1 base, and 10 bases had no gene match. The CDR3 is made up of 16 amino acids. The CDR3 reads CASSLGYRDRVAGYTF. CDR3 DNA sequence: TGTGCCAGCAGCTTAGGTTACCGGGACAGGGTCGCTGGCTACACCTTC.

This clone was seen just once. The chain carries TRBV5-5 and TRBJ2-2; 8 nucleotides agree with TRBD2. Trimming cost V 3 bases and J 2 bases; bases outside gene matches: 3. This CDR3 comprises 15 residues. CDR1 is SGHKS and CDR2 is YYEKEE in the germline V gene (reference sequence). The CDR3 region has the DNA TGTGCCAGCAGCTCGCGGGGGGCCAACACCGGGGAGCTGTTTTTT. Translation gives CASSSRGANTGELFF.

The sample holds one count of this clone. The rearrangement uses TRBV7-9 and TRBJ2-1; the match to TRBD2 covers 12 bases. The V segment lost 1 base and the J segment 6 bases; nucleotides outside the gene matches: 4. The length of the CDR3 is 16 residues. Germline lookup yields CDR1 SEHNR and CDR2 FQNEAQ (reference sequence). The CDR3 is CASSLGLAGGLNEQFF. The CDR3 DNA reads TGTGCCAGCAGCTTAGGGCTAGCGGGGGGGCTCAATGAGCAGTTCTTC.

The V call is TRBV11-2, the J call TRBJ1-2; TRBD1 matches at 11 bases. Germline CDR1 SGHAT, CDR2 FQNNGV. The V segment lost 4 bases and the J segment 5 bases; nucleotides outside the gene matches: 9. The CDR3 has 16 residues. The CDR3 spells CASSSGQGAVIYGYTF. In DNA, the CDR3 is TGTGCCAGCAGCTCTGGACAGGGGGCGGTAATATATGGCTACACCTTC.

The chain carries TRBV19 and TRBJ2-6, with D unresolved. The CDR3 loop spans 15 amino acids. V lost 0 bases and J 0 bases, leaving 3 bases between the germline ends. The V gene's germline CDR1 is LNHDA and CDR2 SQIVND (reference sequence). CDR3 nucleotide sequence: TGTGCCAGTAGTATAGACAGCTCTGGGGCCAACGTCCTGACTTTC. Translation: CASSIDSSGANVLTF.

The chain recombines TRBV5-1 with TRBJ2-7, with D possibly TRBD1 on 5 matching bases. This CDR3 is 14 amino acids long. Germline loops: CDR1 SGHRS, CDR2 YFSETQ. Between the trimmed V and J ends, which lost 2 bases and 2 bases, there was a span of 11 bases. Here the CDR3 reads CASSLQQEAYEQYF. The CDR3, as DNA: TGCGCCAGCAGCTTACAACAGGAAGCCTACGAGCAGTACTTC.

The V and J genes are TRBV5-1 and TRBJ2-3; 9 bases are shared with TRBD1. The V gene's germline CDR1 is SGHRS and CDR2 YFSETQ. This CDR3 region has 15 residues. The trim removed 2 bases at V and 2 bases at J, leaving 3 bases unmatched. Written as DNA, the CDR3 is TGCGCCAGCAGCTTAGGGGACAGGGTCACAGATACGCAGTATTTT. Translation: CASSLGDRVTDTQYF. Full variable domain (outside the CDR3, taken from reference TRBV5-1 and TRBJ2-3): KAGVTQTPRYLIKTRGQQVTLSCSPISGHRSVSWYQQTPGQGLQFLFEYFSETQRNKGNFPGRFSGRQFSNSRSEMNVSTLELGDSALYLCASSLGDRVTDTQYFGPGTRLTVL.

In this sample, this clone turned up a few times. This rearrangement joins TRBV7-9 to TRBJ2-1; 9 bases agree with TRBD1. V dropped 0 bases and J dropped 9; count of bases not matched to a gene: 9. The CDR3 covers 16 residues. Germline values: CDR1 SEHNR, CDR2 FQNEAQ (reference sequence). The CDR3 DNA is TGTGCCAGCAGCTTAGCTTCAGGACAGGGGCGGGGTGAGCAGTTCTTC. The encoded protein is CASSLASGQGRGEQFF. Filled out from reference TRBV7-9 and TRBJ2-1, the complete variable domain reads DTGVSQNPRHKITKRGQNVTFRCDPISEHNRLYWYRQTLGQGPEFLTYFQNEAQLEKSRLLSDRFSAERPKGSFSTLEIQRTEQGDSAMYLCASSLASGQGRGEQFFGPGTRLTVL.

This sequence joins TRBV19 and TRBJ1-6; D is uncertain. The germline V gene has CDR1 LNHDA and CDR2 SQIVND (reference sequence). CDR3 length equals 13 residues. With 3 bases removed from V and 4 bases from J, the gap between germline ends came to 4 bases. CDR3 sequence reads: CASSIGYNSPLHF. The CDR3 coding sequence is TGTGCCAGTAGTATCGGGTATAATTCACCCCTCCACTTT.

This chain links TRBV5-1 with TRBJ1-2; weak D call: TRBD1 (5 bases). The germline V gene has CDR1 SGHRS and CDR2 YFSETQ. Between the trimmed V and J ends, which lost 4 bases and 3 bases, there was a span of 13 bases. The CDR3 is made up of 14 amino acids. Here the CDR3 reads CASSPDRRDYGYTF. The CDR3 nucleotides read TGCGCCAGCAGCCCCGACCGCAGGGACTATGGCTACACCTTC.

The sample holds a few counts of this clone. CDR3 nucleotides: TGTGCCAGTATTCGGACAGGGGGCGCTGAAGCTTTCTTT. Protein sequence: CASIRTGGAEAFF. The genes are TRBV19 and TRBJ1-1, with 11 nucleotides matching TRBD1. This CDR3 spans 13 amino acids. Looked up from germline, CDR1 is LNHDA and CDR2 is SQIVND (reference sequence). J lost 6 bases, V lost 7 bases, and 4 bases had no gene match.

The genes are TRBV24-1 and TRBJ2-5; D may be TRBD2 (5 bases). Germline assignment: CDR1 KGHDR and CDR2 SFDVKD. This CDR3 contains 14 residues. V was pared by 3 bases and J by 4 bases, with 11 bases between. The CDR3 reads CATSDPRDAETQYF. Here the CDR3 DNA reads TGTGCCACCAGTGATCCACGGGATGCAGAGACCCAGTACTTC.

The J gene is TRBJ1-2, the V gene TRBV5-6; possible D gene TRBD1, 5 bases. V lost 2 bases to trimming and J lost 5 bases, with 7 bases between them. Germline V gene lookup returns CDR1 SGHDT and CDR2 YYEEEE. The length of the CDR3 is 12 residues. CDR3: CASSFPGYGYTF. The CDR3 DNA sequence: TGTGCCAGCAGCTTTCCAGGGTATGGCTACACCTTC.

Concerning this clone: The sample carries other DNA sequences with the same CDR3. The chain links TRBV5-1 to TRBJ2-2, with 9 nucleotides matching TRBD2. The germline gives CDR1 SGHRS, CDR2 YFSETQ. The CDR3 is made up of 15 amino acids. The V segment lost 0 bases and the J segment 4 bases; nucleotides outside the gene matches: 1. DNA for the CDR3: TGCGCCAGCAGCTTGGGAGCGGGGGGCACCGGGGAGCTGTTTTTT. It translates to CASSLGAGGTGELFF.

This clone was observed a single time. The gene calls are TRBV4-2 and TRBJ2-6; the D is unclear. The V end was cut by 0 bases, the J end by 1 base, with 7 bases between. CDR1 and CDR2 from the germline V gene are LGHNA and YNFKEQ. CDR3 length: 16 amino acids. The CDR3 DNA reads TGTGCCAGCAGCCAAGACGAACTATCTGGGGCCAACGTCCTGACTTTC. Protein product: CASSQDELSGANVLTF.

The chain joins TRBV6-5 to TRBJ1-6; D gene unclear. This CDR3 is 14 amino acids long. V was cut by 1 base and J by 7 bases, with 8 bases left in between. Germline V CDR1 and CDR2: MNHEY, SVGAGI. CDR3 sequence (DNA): TGTGCCAGCAGTTACTTCGGAGGGAATTCACCCCTCCACTTT. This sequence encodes CASSYFGGNSPLHF.

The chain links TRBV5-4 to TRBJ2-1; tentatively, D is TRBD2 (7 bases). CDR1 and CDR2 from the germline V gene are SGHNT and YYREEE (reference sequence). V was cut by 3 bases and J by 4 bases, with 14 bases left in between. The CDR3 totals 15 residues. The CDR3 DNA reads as TGTGCCAGCAGCTGGACACGGGGGGCATACAATGAGCAGTTCTTC. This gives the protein CASSWTRGAYNEQFF.